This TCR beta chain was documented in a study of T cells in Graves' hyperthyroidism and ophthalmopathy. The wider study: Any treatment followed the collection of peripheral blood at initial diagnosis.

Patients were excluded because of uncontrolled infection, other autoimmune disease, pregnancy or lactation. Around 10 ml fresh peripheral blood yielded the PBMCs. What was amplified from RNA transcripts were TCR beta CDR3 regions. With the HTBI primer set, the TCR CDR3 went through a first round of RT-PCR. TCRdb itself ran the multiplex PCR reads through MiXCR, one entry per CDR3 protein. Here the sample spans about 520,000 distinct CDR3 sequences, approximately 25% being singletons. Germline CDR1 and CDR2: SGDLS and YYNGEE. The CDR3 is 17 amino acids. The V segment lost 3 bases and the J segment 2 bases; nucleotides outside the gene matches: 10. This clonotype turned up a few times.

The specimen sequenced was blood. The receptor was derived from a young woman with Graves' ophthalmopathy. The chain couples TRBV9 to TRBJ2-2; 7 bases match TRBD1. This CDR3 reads CASSATGVLINTGELFF. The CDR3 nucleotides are TGTGCCAGCAGCGCTACAGGGGTCCTTATTAACACCGGGGAGCTGTTTTTT.